Described below is a single T cell receptor beta chain sequence and its context. Its antigen is undetermined. The length of the CDR3 is 14 residues. Germline CDR1 MNHEY, CDR2 SVGAGI. Trimming pared 2 bases from V and 4 bases from J, leaving 11 bases between. The record originates from a study of response to subunit inactivated influenza vaccine. The study's findings and limits: It was the authors' suggestion that each seasonal influenza vaccination recruits few new T cells.

TCRdb called the RT-PCR reads again in MiXCR, with one record for every CDR3 protein. The table lists 500,000 or so distinct CDR3 sequences, approximately 11% of them singletons. This receptor was identified in a man aged 50 or older who received an inactivated influenza vaccine. This specimen consisted of PBMCs from blood, obtained roughly 47 days after vaccination. The genes are TRBV6-5 and TRBJ1-2, with a possible D match to TRBD1 (6 bases). The CDR3 is CASSYAQGTYGYTF. As DNA, the CDR3 is TGTGCCAGCAGTTACGCACAGGGTACCTATGGCTACACCTTC.